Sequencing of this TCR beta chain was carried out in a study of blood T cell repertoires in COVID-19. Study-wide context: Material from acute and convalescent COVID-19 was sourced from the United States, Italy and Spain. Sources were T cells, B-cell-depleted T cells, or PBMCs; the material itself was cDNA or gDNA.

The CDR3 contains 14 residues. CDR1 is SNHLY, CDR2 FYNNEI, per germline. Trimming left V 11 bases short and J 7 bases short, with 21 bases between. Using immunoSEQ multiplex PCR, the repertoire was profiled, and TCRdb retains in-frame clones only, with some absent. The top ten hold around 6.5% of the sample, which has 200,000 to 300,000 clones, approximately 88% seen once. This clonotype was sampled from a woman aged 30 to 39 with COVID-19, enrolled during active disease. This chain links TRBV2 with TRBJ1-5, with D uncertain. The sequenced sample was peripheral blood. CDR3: CAPAGPHLKQPQHF. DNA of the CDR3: TGTGCCCCTGCTGGGCCACACTTAAAACAGCCCCAGCATTTT. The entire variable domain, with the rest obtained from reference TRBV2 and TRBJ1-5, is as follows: EPEVTQTPSHQVTQMGQEVILRCVPISNHLYFYWYRQILGQKVEFLVSFYNNEISEKSEIFDDQFSVERPDGSNFTLKIRSTKLEDSAMYFCAPAGPHLKQPQHFGDGTRLSIL.